This T cell receptor beta chain was recorded in a study of blood T cells in healthy people across ages (dated by TCRdb to about 2015). With regard to the full study: Template switching captured roughly one uniquely barcoded TCR beta cDNA molecule per two T cells in model experiments. The donors were divided into four age groups: young (average around 17 years), middle-aged (approximately 39), aged (approximately 62) and long-lived (around 80). To avoid experimental bias, donors of different ages were distributed randomly across sequencing lanes. The study measured age-related changes in TCR beta repertoire diversity using deep sequencing normalized with unique cDNA molecular identifiers. Using the same blood draw, the study looked at two additional independent replicas of 1 million unique cDNA reads for two donors, one aged 18 to 30 and the other aged 80 or older. Beyond this particular receptor, the publication reports: Compared with the aged group, the long-lived group had more naive CD4+ T cells, fewer expanded clones and increased TCR diversity, suggesting age selection. Since profiling was done on bulk unsorted PBMCs, naive and antigen-experienced compartments could not be conclusively compared. Estimates of total diversity from one million sequenced T cells were regarded as lower bounds and underestimates. As age increased, observed TCR beta diversity per million T cells dropped in a roughly linear way, and a significant reduction was already evident by age 40. Observed TCR beta diversity correlated strongly with the percentage of naive T cells measured by flow cytometry. The CMV infection status of donors was not known, potentially confounding age-related changes in expanded clonotypes.

This clonotype appeared a few times. It lacks a known antigen. Nothing much larger sits one base from this clone, and base qualities are not available. Donors were 35 to 40 systemically healthy Caucasian individuals from Russia aged about 6 to 100 years. Each donor gave about 10 milliliters of peripheral blood, drawn into EDTA-treated Vacutainer tubes. PBMCs were isolated by Ficoll-Paque density-gradient centrifugation, with at least 7 million obtained per sample. Trizol reagent was used to extract total RNA from the PBMCs, yielding at least 6 micrograms per sample. The percentages of naive CD45RAhigh/CD27high T cells were determined by flow cytometry on a PBMC aliquot from every donor. Library generation was performed with 5' RACE. The second PCR ran for roughly 7 to 12 cycles and used a J-beta primer mix along with a sample-barcoded 5' primer. Each TCR beta cDNA molecule received a unique molecular identifier from a template-switch 5' adaptor carrying 12 random nucleotides. At least 2.5 million CDR3-containing paired-end reads were obtained from each sample. The Mint cDNA synthesis kit, primed by a TRBC-specific oligonucleotide, was used to synthesize first-strand cDNA from all RNA. All cDNA was treated with uracil-DNA glycosylase and then went through a first 18-cycle PCR with the universal primers M1SS and BC2_uni_R. On the authors' methods: For normalization, 1 million high-quality reads were randomly selected from each sample, with every read carrying a distinct molecular identifier. Reads with shared molecular identifiers were discarded instead of being binned into consensus sequences. MiTCR, run with a Q25 quality threshold and the strictest error-elimination algorithm, handled CDR3 identification, clonotype clustering and error correction. Lower-bound total TCR beta diversity was estimated with a nonparametric unseen species model using Euler transformation. TCRdb took the public reads, trimmed them with fastp at Q25, ran MiXCR for clone calling and kept in-frame beta chains. Every distinct CDR3 protein forms one entry, paired with its most common genes and DNA. In this record, the V and J calls reflect TCRdb's handling and not the investigators' own analysis. Here the sample has around 2 million distinct CDR3 sequences; 30% to 40% occur a single time. More than 20% of the sample goes to the ten largest clones.

Clipping removes 4 bases from V and 4 bases from J, with 16 as the unmatched junction base count. CDR1 and CDR2, per the germline V gene (reference sequence), are SGHKS and YYEKEE. The CDR3 runs 17 residues from the cysteine to the phenylalanine. The only DNA kept is the CDR3, 51 bases in frame from the first base. The chain was built from TRBV5-5 and TRBJ2-5, with 7 bases aligning to TRBD1. The sequence derives from a human donor in good health. Source material: blood. The CDR3 region: CASSKNPGTVRGETQYF. The base sequence is TGTGCCAGCAGCAAAAATCCCGGGACAGTGAGGGGAGAGACCCAGTACTTC. Joined to the reference TRBV5-5 and TRBJ2-5 proteins, this CDR3 gives the full variable domain: DAGVTQSPTHLIKTRGQQVTLRCSPISGHKSVSWYQQVLGQGPQFIFQYYEKEERGRGNFPDRFSARQFPNYSSELNVNALLLGDSALYLCASSKNPGTVRGETQYFGPGTRLLVL.